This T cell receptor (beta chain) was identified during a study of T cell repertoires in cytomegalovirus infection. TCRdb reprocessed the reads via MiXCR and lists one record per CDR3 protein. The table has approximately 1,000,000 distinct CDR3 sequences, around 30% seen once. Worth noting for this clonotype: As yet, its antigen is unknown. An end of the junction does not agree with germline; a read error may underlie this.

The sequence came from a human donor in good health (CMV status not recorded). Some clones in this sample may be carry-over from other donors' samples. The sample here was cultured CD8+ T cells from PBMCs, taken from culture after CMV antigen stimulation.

The CDR3 is CVSSVGGGLDPYNEQFF. The CDR3 DNA reads TGTGTCAGCAGCGTAGGAGGGGGCCTCGATCCCTACAATGAGCAGTTCTTC. The rearrangement uses TRBV9 and TRBJ2-1; D might be TRBD1 (7 bases). CDR1 is SGDLS and CDR2 is YYNGEE in the germline V gene. The CDR3 covers 17 residues.